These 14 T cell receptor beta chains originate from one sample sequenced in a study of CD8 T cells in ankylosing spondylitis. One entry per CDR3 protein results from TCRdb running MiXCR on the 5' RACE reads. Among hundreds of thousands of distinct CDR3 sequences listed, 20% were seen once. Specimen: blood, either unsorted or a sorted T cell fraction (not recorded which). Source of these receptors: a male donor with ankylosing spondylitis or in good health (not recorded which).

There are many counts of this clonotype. CDR3 loop: CASSTRQVTGYF. The CDR3 nucleotides read TGTGCCAGCAGCACCCGACAGGTGACCGGGTACTTC. This chain links TRBV12-3 or TRBV12-4 with TRBJ2-5; maybe TRBD1 (6 bases). The V gene lost 6 bases and the J gene lost 13 bases, with 18 bases spanning the gap. There are 12 residues in the CDR3.

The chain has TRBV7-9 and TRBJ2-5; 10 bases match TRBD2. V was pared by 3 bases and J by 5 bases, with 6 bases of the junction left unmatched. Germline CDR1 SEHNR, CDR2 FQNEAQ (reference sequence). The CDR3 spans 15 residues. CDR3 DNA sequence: TGTGCCAGCAGCTTCCTAGCGGGAGTGAGCGAGACCCAGTACTTC. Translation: CASSFLAGVSETQYF.

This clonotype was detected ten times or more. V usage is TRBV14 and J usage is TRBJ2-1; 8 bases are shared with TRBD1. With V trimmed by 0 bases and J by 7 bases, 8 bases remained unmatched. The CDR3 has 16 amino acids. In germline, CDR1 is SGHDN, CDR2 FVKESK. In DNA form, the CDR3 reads TGTGCCAGCAGCCAAGACGGGACAGGAGGGTGGAATGAGCAGTTCTTC. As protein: CASSQDGTGGWNEQFF.

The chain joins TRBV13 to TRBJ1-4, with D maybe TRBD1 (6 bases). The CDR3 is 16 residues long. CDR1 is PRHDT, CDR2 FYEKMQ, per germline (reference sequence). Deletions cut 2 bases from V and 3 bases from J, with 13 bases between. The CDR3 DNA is TGTGCCAGCAGCTTATCGAGGGGGTCGGCTAATGAAAAACTGTTTTTT. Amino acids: CASSLSRGSANEKLFF. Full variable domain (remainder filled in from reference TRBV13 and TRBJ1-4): AAGVIQSPRHLIKEKRETATLKCYPIPRHDTVYWYQQGPGQDPQFLISFYEKMQSDKGSIPDRFSAQQFSDYHSELNMSSLELGDSALYFCASSLSRGSANEKLFFGSGTQLSVL.

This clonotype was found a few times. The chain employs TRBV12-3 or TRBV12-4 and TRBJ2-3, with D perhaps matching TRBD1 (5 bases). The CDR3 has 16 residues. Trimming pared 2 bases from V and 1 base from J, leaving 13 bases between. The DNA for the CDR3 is TGTGCCAGCAGTTTAATCGCGGCAGGGCGCACAGATACGCAGTATTTT. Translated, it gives CASSLIAAGRTDTQYF.

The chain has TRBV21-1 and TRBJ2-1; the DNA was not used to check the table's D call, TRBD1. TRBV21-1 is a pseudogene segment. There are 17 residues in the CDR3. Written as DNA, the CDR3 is TGTGCCAGCAGCAAAAGGACAGGTACCCACTCCTACAATGGGCAGTTCTTC. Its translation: CASSKRTGTHSYNGQFF.

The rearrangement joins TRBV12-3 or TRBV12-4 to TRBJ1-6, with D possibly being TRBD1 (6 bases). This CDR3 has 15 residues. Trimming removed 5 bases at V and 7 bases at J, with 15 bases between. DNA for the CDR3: TGTGCCAGCAGTACATACACAGGGATCAATTCACCCCTCCACTTT. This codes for CASSTYTGINSPLHF.

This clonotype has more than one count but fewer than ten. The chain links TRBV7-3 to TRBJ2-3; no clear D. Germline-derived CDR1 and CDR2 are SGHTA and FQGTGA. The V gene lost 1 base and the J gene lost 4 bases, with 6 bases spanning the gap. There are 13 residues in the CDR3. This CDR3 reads CASSLRWADTQYF. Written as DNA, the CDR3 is TGTGCCAGCAGCTTAAGGTGGGCAGATACGCAGTATTTT.

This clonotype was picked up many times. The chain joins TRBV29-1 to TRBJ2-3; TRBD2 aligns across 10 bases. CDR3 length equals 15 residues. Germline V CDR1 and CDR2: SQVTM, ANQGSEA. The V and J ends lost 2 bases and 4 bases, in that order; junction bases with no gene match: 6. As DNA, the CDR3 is TGCAGCGTTGAACGTAGCGGGAGGTTTTCAGATACGCAGTATTTT. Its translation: CSVERSGRFSDTQYF.

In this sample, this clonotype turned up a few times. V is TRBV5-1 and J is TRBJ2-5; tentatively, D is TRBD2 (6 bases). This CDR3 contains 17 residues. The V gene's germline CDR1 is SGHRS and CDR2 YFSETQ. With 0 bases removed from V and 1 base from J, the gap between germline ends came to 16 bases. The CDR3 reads CASSLAVLANLQETQYF. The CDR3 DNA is TGCGCCAGCAGCTTGGCCGTGCTAGCGAACCTCCAAGAGACCCAGTACTTC.

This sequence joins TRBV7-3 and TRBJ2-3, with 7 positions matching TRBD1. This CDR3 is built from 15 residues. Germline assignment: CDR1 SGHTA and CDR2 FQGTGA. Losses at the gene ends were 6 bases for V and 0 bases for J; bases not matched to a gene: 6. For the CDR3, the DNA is TGTGCCAGCAGACGAGGGGGCTCTAGCACAGATACGCAGTATTTT. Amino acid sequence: CASRRGGSSTDTQYF.

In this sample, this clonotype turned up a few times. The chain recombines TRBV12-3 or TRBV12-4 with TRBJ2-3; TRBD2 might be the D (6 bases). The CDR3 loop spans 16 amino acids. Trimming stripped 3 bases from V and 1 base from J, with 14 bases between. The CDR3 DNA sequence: TGTGCCAGCAGTTTTGTCGATGGGACTGGCACAGATACGCAGTATTTT. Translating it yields CASSFVDGTGTDTQYF.

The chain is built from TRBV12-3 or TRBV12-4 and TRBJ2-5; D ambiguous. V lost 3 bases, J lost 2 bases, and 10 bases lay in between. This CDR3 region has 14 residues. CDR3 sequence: CASSFPDTQETQYF. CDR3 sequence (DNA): TGTGCCAGCAGTTTTCCTGACACACAAGAGACCCAGTACTTC.

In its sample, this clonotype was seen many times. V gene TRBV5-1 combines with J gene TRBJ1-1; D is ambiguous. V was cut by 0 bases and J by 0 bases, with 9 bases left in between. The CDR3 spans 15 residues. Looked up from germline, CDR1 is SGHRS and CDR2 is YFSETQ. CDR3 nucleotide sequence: TGCGCCAGCAGCTTGGCGGCAGGCCTGAACACTGAAGCTTTCTTT. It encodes CASSLAAGLNTEAFF.